A single sample is the source of the 7 T cell receptor beta chains below, sequenced in a study of blood T cells in healthy people across ages (dated by TCRdb to about 2015). The library was prepared using 5' RACE. Sequencing used an Illumina HiSeq 2500. The second PCR ran for about 6 to 12 cycles and used a J-beta primer mix along with a sample-barcoded 5' primer. The raw public reads went through TCRdb reprocessing: fastp at Q25, MiXCR clone calling, in-frame beta chains kept. Every CDR3 protein is listed once, alongside the most common genes and DNA of its rows. Counted in this sample were about 1.8 million distinct CDR3 sequences; roughly 52% of them appeared once. The top ten constitute over 2% of the sample. The material sequenced was blood. These receptors originate from a middle-aged woman in good health.

V is TRBV20-1 and J is TRBJ2-2, with D perhaps matching TRBD1 (5 bases). With 0 bases removed from V and 2 bases from J, the gap between germline ends came to 10 bases. The CDR3 spans 15 residues. CDR1 and CDR2 (germline): DFQATT, SNEGSKA (reference sequence). This chain's CDR3 is CSARDGRGNTGELFF. The DNA of the CDR3 is TGCAGTGCTAGAGATGGAAGGGGAAACACCGGGGAGCTGTTTTTT.

The chain employs TRBV4-1 and TRBJ1-2; 7 bases agree with TRBD1. Trimming took 2 bases from V and 3 from J; bases not matched to a gene: 12. The CDR3 length is 17 residues. The germline CDR1 and CDR2 sequences are MGHRA and YSYEKL. CDR3 residues: CASSQPFRTGTDYGYTF. The CDR3 DNA is TGCGCCAGCAGCCAACCCTTCCGGACAGGAACTGACTATGGCTACACCTTC.

This clonotype was detected many times. The chain employs TRBV3-1 and TRBJ2-5, with D unclear. Germline V gene sequence: CDR1 LGHDT, CDR2 YNNKEL (reference sequence). The CDR3 length is 12 residues. The V end was cut by 2 bases, the J end by 2 bases, with 3 bases between. In nucleotides, the CDR3 is TGTGCCAGCAGCCAACAGCAAGAGACCCAGTACTTC. Translating it yields CASSQQQETQYF.

This clonotype was observed a handful of times. The V gene is TRBV12-3 or TRBV12-4, the J gene TRBJ2-1, with 13 bases matching TRBD2. The trim removed 6 bases at V and 9 bases at J, leaving 11 bases unmatched. The CDR3 contains 16 residues. The CDR3 loop is CASSPGTSGKRGEQFF. For the CDR3, the DNA is TGTGCCAGCAGCCCTGGGACTAGCGGGAAACGGGGTGAGCAGTTCTTC.

This clonotype has a single count. The chain combines TRBV3-1 with TRBJ2-1; possible D gene TRBD2, 6 bases. This CDR3 is built from 14 residues. Germline assignment: CDR1 LGHDT and CDR2 YNNKEL (reference sequence). Trimming stripped 2 bases from V and 4 bases from J, with 9 bases between. The CDR3 DNA sequence: TGTGCCAGCAGCCAACTCGGGACTTACAATGAGCAGTTCTTC. Translated, it gives CASSQLGTYNEQFF.

V gene TRBV12-5 combines with J gene TRBJ1-2; D is undetermined. The CDR3 covers 13 residues. The germline V gene encodes CDR1 LGHNT and CDR2 FRNRAP. V was clipped by 1 base and J by 8 bases, with 11 bases between them. Here the CDR3 DNA reads TGTGCTAGTGGTTTGGACTACGTGACCGGCTACACCTTC. The encoded protein is CASGLDYVTGYTF.

The rearrangement links TRBV7-8 to TRBJ1-6; D is undetermined. Per the germline V gene, CDR1 is SGHVS and CDR2 is FQNEAQ. V lost 5 bases, J lost 14 bases, and 10 bases lay in between. CDR3 length: 11 amino acids. CDR3 DNA sequence: TGTGCCAGCAGCAAATGGGGTTCCCTCCACTTT. Translated, it gives CASSKWGSLHF.